The 13 T cell receptor beta chains presented below share a single source sample, sequenced in a study of T-cell memory formation after mild COVID-19 (dated by TCRdb to 2020 to 2023). Libraries were constructed by 5' RACE. Data came from an Illumina NovaSeq 6000. Clones were called with MiXCR by TCRdb after fastp trimmed the public reads at Q25, and only in-frame beta chains were retained. Rows are unified per CDR3 protein, each entry keeping the most common DNA and genes. This sample is represented by hundreds of thousands of distinct CDR3 sequences; roughly 18% of them were singletons. The ten largest account for more than 10% of the sample. Sequences were obtained from PBMCs or a T cell subset sorted from them (not recorded which). These receptors were taken from an adult woman who had mild COVID-19 (a few samples of this study predate the infection). The sample titles of this study are shuffled in the database, so cell type and time point are left out; the donor was told from shared clones.

The V and J genes are TRBV5-1 and TRBJ2-3, with 8 positions matching TRBD2. V lost 6 bases to trimming and J lost 7 bases; unmatched junction nucleotides: 10. CDR1 SGHRS and CDR2 YFSETQ come from the germline V gene. The CDR3 totals 14 residues. Here the CDR3 DNA reads TGCGCCAGCATGGCGGGGGGCAACGCTAATACGCAGTATTTT. It translates to CASMAGGNANTQYF. The full variable domain, completed using reference TRBV5-1 and TRBJ2-3, is KAGVTQTPRYLIKTRGQQVTLSCSPISGHRSVSWYQQTPGQGLQFLFEYFSETQRNKGNFPGRFSGRQFSNSRSEMNVSTLELGDSALYLCASMAGGNANTQYFGPGTRLTVL.

This clonotype was recorded a few times. The V gene is TRBV19, the J gene TRBJ2-1; D remains ambiguous. The V gene lost 3 bases and the J gene lost 6 bases, with 6 bases spanning the gap. The CDR3 runs 12 residues. The germline V gene encodes CDR1 LNHDA and CDR2 SQIVND (reference sequence). The CDR3 region is CASSIMSNEQFF. The CDR3 region has the DNA TGTGCCAGTAGTATTATGTCCAATGAGCAGTTCTTC.

Only a few counts were recorded for this clonotype. The chain employs TRBV5-1 and TRBJ2-1, with D possibly being TRBD2 (5 bases). The CDR3 consists of 15 residues. The germline V and J ends were trimmed by 2 bases and 4 bases, with 13 bases remaining between them. Germline CDR1 SGHRS, CDR2 YFSETQ. The CDR3 DNA is TGCGCCAGCAGCTTCGGCCCCGAGGGTTACAATGAGCAGTTCTTC. Encoded protein: CASSFGPEGYNEQFF.

The sample holds a few counts of this clonotype. The rearrangement uses TRBV20-1 and TRBJ1-2, with D unclear. The length of the CDR3 is 12 residues. V was clipped by 3 bases and J by 6 bases, with 11 bases between them. Germline V gene data show CDR1 as DFQATT and CDR2 as SNEGSKA (reference sequence). CDR3 loop: CSASKGNDGYTF. DNA for the CDR3: TGCAGTGCTAGTAAGGGAAATGATGGCTACACCTTC.

The table lists this clonotype with a few counts. DNA for the CDR3: TGCAGCGTTGAAGTCCCGGGACAGTCCTACGAGCAGTACTTC. It specifies CSVEVPGQSYEQYF. The chain employs TRBV29-1 and TRBJ2-7, with TRBD1 identical over 7 bases. CDR1 is SQVTM, CDR2 ANQGSEA, per germline. The trim removed 1 base at V and 1 base at J, leaving 4 bases unmatched. This CDR3 spans 14 amino acids.

The chain recombines TRBV10-3 with TRBJ1-5; D unresolved. The CDR3 extends over 15 amino acids. Germline V lookup: CDR1 ENHRY, CDR2 SYGVKD. Trimming pared 6 bases from V and 2 bases from J, leaving 14 bases between. The DNA for the CDR3 is TGTGCCATCAGCCCGAGTTTATGGGGCAATCAGCCCCAGCATTTT. It specifies CAISPSLWGNQPQHF.

The chain uses TRBV7-9 and TRBJ2-3, with 7 bases aligning to TRBD2. The CDR3 has 16 amino acids. Per germline, CDR1 SEHNR and CDR2 FQNEAQ (reference sequence). After removal of 5 bases from V and 3 bases from J, the junction contained 11 bases not matched to a gene. Here the CDR3 reads CASSLLASGETDTQYF. The CDR3 nucleotides are TGTGCCAGCAGCCTCCTCGCCAGCGGGGAGACAGATACGCAGTATTTT. Supplemented by reference TRBV7-9 and TRBJ2-3, the full variable domain reads DTGVSQNPRHKITKRGQNVTFRCDPISEHNRLYWYRQTLGQGPEFLTYFQNEAQLEKSRLLSDRFSAERPKGSFSTLEIQRTEQGDSAMYLCASSLLASGETDTQYFGPGTRLTVL.

The chain uses TRBV7-9 and TRBJ1-2; no firm D call. Germline V gives CDR1 SEHNR, CDR2 FQNEAQ (reference sequence). The CDR3 length is 14 residues. The germline V and J ends were trimmed by 1 base and 6 bases, with 12 bases remaining between them. The chain's CDR3 is CASSLGVPRDGYTF. In DNA form, the CDR3 reads TGTGCCAGCAGCTTAGGCGTCCCGCGGGATGGCTACACCTTC.

The V call is TRBV5-1, the J call TRBJ1-1; D is uncertain. Germline CDR1 is SGHRS and CDR2 is YFSETQ. The CDR3 extends over 15 amino acids. Trimming pared 4 bases from V and 1 base from J, leaving 14 bases between. CDR3 coding DNA: TGCGCCAGCAGCCCCTGGGGAGCGGGGAACACTGAAGCTTTCTTT. This gives the protein CASSPWGAGNTEAFF.

This clonotype was recorded a few times. This rearrangement joins TRBV20-1 to TRBJ1-5, with 10 positions matching TRBD1. Trimming removed 3 bases from V and 5 bases from J; junction bases left unmatched: 10. The germline V gene encodes CDR1 DFQATT and CDR2 SNEGSKA (reference sequence). The length of the CDR3 is 16 residues. In DNA, the CDR3 is TGCAGTGCTAGCAAGGGACAGGGGATCGCTTATCAGCCCCAGCATTTT. It encodes CSASKGQGIAYQPQHF.

The rearrangement uses TRBV5-5 and TRBJ2-7; D unresolved. Trimming took 2 bases from V and 5 from J, leaving 8 bases between them. Germline CDR1 SGHKS, CDR2 YYEKEE (reference sequence). This CDR3 region has 12 residues. CDR3 sequence (DNA): TGTGCCAGCAGCTTCCCCAGGCACGAGCAGTACTTC. Translated, it gives CASSFPRHEQYF.

This clonotype was detected only a few times. The chain carries TRBV6-5 and TRBJ2-5; 7 nucleotides agree with TRBD2. Germline assignment: CDR1 MNHEY and CDR2 SVGAGI. The J segment lost 5 bases and the V segment lost 1 base, leaving 7 bases of the junction unmatched. The length of the CDR3 is 15 residues. The CDR3: CASSYLGEGRETQYF. CDR3 coding DNA: TGTGCCAGCAGTTACTTGGGGGAGGGCCGCGAGACCCAGTACTTC.

J is TRBJ1-5 and V is TRBV6-6, with D possibly matching TRBD1 (6 bases). The CDR3 sequence is 17 residues long. Trimming removed 5 bases at V and 6 bases at J, with 23 bases between. Germline V gene lookup returns CDR1 MNHNY and CDR2 SVGAGI (reference sequence). CDR3 protein: CASSIALGGLGGQPQHF. In DNA, the CDR3 is TGTGCCAGCAGTATCGCGCTCGGGGGGCTCGGTGGTCAGCCCCAGCATTTT.